The sequence of this TCR beta chain was determined in a study of identical twins. TCRdb itself ran the 5' RACE reads through MiXCR, one entry per CDR3 protein. Of about 200,000 distinct CDR3 sequences in the sample, roughly a tenth were seen once. This clonotype was obtained from a young woman in good health. Sequencing input: memory (CD45RO+) T cells sorted from blood.

The CDR3 coding sequence is TGTGCCAGCAGGTTCAGGGGAGGGATGAACACTGAAGCTTTCTTT. The encoded protein is CASRFRGGMNTEAFF. This chain joins TRBV12-3 or TRBV12-4 and TRBJ1-1, with D tentatively TRBD1 (6 bases). CDR3 length: 15 amino acids. Trimming took 6 bases from V and 0 from J, leaving 14 bases between them.